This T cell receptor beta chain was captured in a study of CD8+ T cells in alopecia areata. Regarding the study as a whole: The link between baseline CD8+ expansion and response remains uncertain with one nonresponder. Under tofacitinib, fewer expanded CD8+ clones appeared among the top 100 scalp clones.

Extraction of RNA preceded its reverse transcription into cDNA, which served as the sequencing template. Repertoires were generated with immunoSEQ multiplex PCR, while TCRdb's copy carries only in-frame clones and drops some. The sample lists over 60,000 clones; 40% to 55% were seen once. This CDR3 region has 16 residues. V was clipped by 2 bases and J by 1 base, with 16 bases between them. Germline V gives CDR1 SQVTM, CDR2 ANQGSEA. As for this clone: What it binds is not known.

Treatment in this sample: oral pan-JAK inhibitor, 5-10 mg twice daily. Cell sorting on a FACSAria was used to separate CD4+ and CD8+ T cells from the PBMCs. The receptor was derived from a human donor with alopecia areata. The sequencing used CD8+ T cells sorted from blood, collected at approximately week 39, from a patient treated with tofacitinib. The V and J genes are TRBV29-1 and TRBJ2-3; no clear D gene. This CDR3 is CSVELTRPVGTDTQYF. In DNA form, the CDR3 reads TGCAGCGTTGAACTCACGCGTCCCGTGGGCACAGATACGCAGTATTTT.